This T cell receptor beta chain was obtained from a study of cytomegalovirus exposure and HLA in healthy donors. The PCR was carried out with 60 Vbeta primers and 13 Jbeta primers. Sequencing used immunoSEQ multiplex PCR; TCRdb keeps in-frame clones, though not all of them. There are 150,000 to 200,000 clones in the sample; 80% to 90% occur only once, and about 4.9% lies in the top ten. The CDR3 spans 13 residues. In germline, CDR1 is SEHNR, CDR2 FQNEAQ (reference sequence). Deletions cut 5 bases from V and 3 bases from J, with 10 bases between. The sample taken for sequencing was PBMCs. V gene TRBV7-9 combines with J gene TRBJ1-1; the D is unclear. This receptor was identified in a girl between 10 and 17 years old in good health and CMV-seropositive. CDR3 nucleotide sequence: TGTGCCAGCAGCCTAACGGGAGACACTGAAGCTTTCTTT. Amino acid sequence: CASSLTGDTEAFF.